This note documents a single T cell receptor beta chain sequence. As yet, its antigen is unknown. Produced via immunoSEQ multiplex PCR; TCRdb's table is partial and in-frame only. Of fewer than 35,000 clones in the sample, 90% to 95% are singletons; the top ten hold approximately 5%. This entry belongs to a study of T cells in localized non-small cell lung cancer. General study results and limits: Adjacent lung held a median 57 of the top 100 tumor clones. Higher adjacent-lung clonality was associated with shorter survival. The study found T cell clonality highest in uninvolved adjacent lung, above tumor.

The germline V gene has CDR1 SGHRS and CDR2 YFSETQ. The CDR3 runs to 14 residues. J gave up 7 bases and V 7 bases, and 10 bases lay outside the gene matches. The rearrangement joins TRBV5-1 to TRBJ1-5, with 8 bases lining up with TRBD1. This specimen consisted of PBMCs, obtained before any cancer treatment. The clonotype comes from a man between 40 and 75 years old with stage II lung adenocarcinoma. In DNA, the CDR3 is TGCGCCAGCGGCCCGGGGACAGGTTGGCAGCCCCAGCATTTT. Its protein is CASGPGTGWQPQHF.